The sequence of this T cell receptor (beta chain) was determined in a study of cytomegalovirus exposure and HLA in healthy donors. Use of 60 Vbeta and 13 Jbeta primers characterized the PCR. Here immunoSEQ multiplex PCR was the method, and the copy in TCRdb shows in-frame clones only, minus some. The sample lists 110,000 or so clones; roughly 71% were seen once. Study-level findings and limits: An ancestry cluster, one associated with Asian ancestry, reportedly showed fewer N-insertions than the 666-donor mean in a later analysis. A prior analysis recorded that most TCR beta V segments were productive about 87% or about 30% of the time.

With regard to this clone: The antigen remains undetermined.

The sequenced material came from PBMCs. The sequence derives from a man aged 18 to 30 in good health and CMV-seropositive.

CDR3 in DNA: TGTGCCAGCAGTTTATACTCAGGGGGAAGTCAGCCCCAGCATTTT. Translation gives CASSLYSGGSQPQHF. The chain recombines TRBV28 with TRBJ1-5, with 7 bases identical to TRBD1. CDR1 MDHEN and CDR2 SYDVKM come from the germline V gene. J gave up 6 bases and V 1 base, and 6 bases lay outside the gene matches. This CDR3 spans 15 amino acids.